This is a list of T cell receptor beta chains from one sample in a study of blood T cell repertoires in COVID-19. Some clones are missing from TCRdb's copy, which holds only in-frame ones; the method was immunoSEQ multiplex PCR. The sample has some 140,000 clones, approximately 80% seen once. Sequencing was performed on peripheral blood. Receptors originate from a woman aged 55-75 years with active or convalescent COVID-19. CDR3s leave out the opening cysteine and the closing phenylalanine or tryptophan.

v_call: TRBV2; j_call: TRBJ2-1; cdr3_length: 9; cdr3_aa: ASTILNEQF
v_call: TRBV28; j_call: TRBJ2-7; cdr3_length: 11; cdr3_aa: ASSHRLAYEQY
v_call: TRBV7-9; j_call: TRBJ2-2; cdr3_length: 12; cdr3_aa: ASSLFQATGELF
v_call: TRBV7-9; j_call: TRBJ1-1; cdr3_length: 12; cdr3_aa: ASSLVQGSTEAF
v_call: TRBV20-1; j_call: TRBJ1-2; cdr3_length: 9; cdr3_aa: SARADYGYT
v_call: TRBV5-1; j_call: TRBJ2-2; cdr3_length: 13; cdr3_aa: ASSSGMGDTGELF
v_call: TRBV19; j_call: TRBJ1-2; cdr3_length: 13; cdr3_aa: ASRNGQGLADGYT
v_call: TRBV4-3; j_call: TRBJ1-3; cdr3_length: 14; cdr3_aa: ASSQVTAFSGNTIY
v_call: TRBV5-6; j_call: TRBJ2-2; cdr3_length: 10; cdr3_aa: ASRRGNGELF
v_call: TRBV27; j_call: TRBJ2-7; cdr3_length: 11; cdr3_aa: ASSFGLFYEQY
v_call: TRBV10-3; j_call: TRBJ2-5; cdr3_length: 11; cdr3_aa: ATQGPLGETQY
v_call: TRBV5-1; j_call: TRBJ2-2; cdr3_length: 13; cdr3_aa: ASSLGLANTGELF
v_call: TRBV19; j_call: TRBJ1-1; cdr3_length: 11; cdr3_aa: ATDDQGAGRPF
v_call: TRBV2; j_call: TRBJ2-3; cdr3_length: 10; cdr3_aa: ASSEWGGTQY
v_call: TRBV15; j_call: TRBJ2-3; cdr3_length: 13; cdr3_aa: ATGTGDFITDTQY
v_call: TRBV27; j_call: TRBJ2-3; cdr3_length: 12; cdr3_aa: ANTQREALNTQY
v_call: TRBV27; j_call: TRBJ1-1; cdr3_length: 11; cdr3_aa: ASSYLQGPEAF
v_call: TRBV28; j_call: TRBJ1-1; cdr3_length: 14; cdr3_aa: ASSKMRGIKNTEAF
v_call: TRBV9; j_call: TRBJ2-5; cdr3_length: 12; cdr3_aa: ASRSNRGGETQY
v_call: TRBV5-1; j_call: TRBJ2-1; cdr3_length: 10; cdr3_aa: ASGAGGNEQF
v_call: TRBV18; j_call: TRBJ2-1; cdr3_length: 11; cdr3_aa: ASSGSAYNEQF
v_call: TRBV3-1/TRBV3-2; j_call: TRBJ2-1; cdr3_length: 13; cdr3_aa: ASSPLAGGPDEQF
v_call: TRBV6-1; j_call: TRBJ1-5; cdr3_length: 13; cdr3_aa: ASSERTGIVQPQH
v_call: TRBV5-1; j_call: TRBJ2-7; cdr3_length: 11; cdr3_aa: ASSLAPAYEQY
v_call: TRBV2; j_call: TRBJ2-5; cdr3_length: 13; cdr3_aa: ASREGTGEYETQY
v_call: TRBV4-3; j_call: TRBJ1-6; cdr3_length: 14; cdr3_aa: ASSPTTGTDNSPLH
v_call: TRBV21-1; j_call: TRBJ2-7; cdr3_length: 14; cdr3_aa: ASSKRVAGDSYEQY
v_call: TRBV7-2; j_call: TRBJ2-1; cdr3_length: 14; cdr3_aa: ASSARTASTYNEQF
v_call: TRBV27; j_call: TRBJ1-1; cdr3_length: 10; cdr3_aa: ASSNRVSEAF
v_call: TRBV29-1; j_call: TRBJ1-2; cdr3_length: 11; cdr3_aa: SVPLAVNYGYT
v_call: TRBV2; j_call: TRBJ2-5; cdr3_length: 11; cdr3_aa: ASSGFRVETQY
v_call: TRBV5-8; j_call: TRBJ2-1; cdr3_length: 13; cdr3_aa: ASSLWASGLNEQF
v_call: TRBV19; j_call: TRBJ1-1; cdr3_length: 13; cdr3_aa: ASIKPGLSWTEAF
v_call: TRBV27; j_call: TRBJ1-1; cdr3_length: 12; cdr3_aa: ASNRLGASTEAF
v_call: TRBV4-2; j_call: TRBJ2-1; cdr3_length: 16; cdr3_aa: ASSHLGLAGGFVNEQF
v_call: TRBV28; j_call: TRBJ2-3; cdr3_length: 11; cdr3_aa: ASSAPGGDTQY
v_call: TRBV2; j_call: TRBJ2-1; cdr3_length: 8; cdr3_aa: ASSDNRQF
v_call: TRBV6-2/TRBV6-3; j_call: TRBJ1-5; cdr3_length: 13; cdr3_aa: ASSSTGGSNQPQH
v_call: TRBV29-1; j_call: TRBJ1-5; cdr3_length: 11; cdr3_aa: SVAGGAYQPQH
v_call: TRBV27; j_call: TRBJ2-2; cdr3_length: 12; cdr3_aa: ASSDRDATGELF
v_call: TRBV11-2; j_call: TRBJ1-2; cdr3_length: 12; cdr3_aa: ASNLITGNYGYT
v_call: TRBV7-6; j_call: TRBJ2-1; cdr3_length: 14; cdr3_aa: ASSLVGSGIPTEQF